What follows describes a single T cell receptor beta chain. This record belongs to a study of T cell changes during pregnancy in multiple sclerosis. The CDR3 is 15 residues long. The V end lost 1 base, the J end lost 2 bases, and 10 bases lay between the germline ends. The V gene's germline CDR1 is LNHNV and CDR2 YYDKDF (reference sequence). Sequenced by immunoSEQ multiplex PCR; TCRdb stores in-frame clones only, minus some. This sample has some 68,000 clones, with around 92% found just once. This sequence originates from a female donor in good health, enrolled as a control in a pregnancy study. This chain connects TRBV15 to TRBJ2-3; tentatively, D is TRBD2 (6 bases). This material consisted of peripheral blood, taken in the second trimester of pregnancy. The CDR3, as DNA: TGTGCCACCAGCAGAGCCCGGGGGTCCACAGATACGCAGTATTTT. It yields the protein CATSRARGSTDTQYF.